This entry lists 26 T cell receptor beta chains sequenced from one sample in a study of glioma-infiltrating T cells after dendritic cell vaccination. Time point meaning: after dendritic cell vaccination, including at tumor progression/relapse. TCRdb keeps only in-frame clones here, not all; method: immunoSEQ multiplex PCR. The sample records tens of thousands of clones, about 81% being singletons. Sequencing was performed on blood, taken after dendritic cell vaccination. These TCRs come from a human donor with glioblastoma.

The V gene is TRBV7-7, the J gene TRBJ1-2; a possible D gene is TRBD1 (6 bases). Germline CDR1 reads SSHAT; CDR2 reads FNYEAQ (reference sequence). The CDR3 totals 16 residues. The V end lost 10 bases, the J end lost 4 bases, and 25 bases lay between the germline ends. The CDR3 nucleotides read TGTGCCATCAATCACAGGGCCAAGAGGGCCGGCTATGGCTACACCTTC. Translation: CAINHRAKRAGYGYTF.

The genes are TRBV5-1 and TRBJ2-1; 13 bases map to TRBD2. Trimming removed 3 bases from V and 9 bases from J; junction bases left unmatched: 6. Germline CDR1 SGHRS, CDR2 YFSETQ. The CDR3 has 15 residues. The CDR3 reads CASSSQGLAGTEQFF. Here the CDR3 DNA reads TGCGCCAGCAGCTCCCAGGGACTAGCGGGAACTGAGCAGTTCTTC.

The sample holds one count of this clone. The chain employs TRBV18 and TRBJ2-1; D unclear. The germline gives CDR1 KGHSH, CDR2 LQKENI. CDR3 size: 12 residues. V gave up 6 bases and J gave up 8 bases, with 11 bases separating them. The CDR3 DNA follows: TGTGCCAGCTCGCTCGGTTACGATGAGCAGTTCTTC. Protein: CASSLGYDEQFF.

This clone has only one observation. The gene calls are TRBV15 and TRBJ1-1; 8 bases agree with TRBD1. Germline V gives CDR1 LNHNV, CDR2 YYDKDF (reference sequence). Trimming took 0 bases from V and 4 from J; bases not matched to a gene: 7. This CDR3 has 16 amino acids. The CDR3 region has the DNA TGTGCCACCAGCAGAGACCCCCAGGGGGCGAGCACTGAAGCTTTCTTT. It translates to CATSRDPQGASTEAFF.

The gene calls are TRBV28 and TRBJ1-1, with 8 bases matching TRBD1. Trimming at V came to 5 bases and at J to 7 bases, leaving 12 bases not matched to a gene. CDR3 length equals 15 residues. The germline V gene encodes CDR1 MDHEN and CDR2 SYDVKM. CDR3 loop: CASSLPRTGSGEAFF. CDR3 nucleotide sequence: TGTGCCAGCAGTCTCCCCAGGACAGGGAGTGGTGAAGCTTTCTTT.

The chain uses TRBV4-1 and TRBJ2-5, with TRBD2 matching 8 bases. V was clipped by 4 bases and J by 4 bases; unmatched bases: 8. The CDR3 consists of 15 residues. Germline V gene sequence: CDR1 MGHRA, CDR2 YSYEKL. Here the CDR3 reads CASSPQRSGRETQYF. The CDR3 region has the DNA TGCGCCAGCAGCCCCCAGCGGAGCGGGAGAGAGACCCAGTACTTC.

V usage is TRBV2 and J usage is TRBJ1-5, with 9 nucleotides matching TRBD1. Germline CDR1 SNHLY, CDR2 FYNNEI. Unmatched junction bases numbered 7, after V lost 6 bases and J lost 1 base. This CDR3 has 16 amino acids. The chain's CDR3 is CASRAGTGLSNQPQHF. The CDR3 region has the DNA TGTGCCAGCAGGGCCGGGACAGGGTTAAGCAATCAGCCCCAGCATTTT.

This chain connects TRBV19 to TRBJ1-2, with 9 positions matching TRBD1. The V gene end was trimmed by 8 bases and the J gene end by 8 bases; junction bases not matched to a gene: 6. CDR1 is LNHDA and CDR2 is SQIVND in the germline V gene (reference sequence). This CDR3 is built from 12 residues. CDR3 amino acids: CASEQGARGYTF. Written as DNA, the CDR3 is TGTGCCAGTGAACAGGGGGCGCGAGGCTACACCTTC.

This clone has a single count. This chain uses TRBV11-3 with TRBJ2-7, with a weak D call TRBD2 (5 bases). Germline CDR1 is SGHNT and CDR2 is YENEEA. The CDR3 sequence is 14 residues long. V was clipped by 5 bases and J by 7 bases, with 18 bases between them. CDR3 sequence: CASSQRGKREEQYF. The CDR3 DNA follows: TGTGCCAGCAGCCAAAGAGGCAAACGGGAAGAGCAGTACTTC.

The DNA for the CDR3 is TGTGCCAGCAGATTGGAGGTAGCGGGAGTACCCGGGGAGCTGTTTTTT. It is translated as CASRLEVAGVPGELFF. J is TRBJ2-2 and V is TRBV4-2; 9 bases agree with TRBD2. The CDR3 contains 16 residues. Germline loops: CDR1 LGHNA, CDR2 YNFKEQ. V shed 6 bases, J shed 6 bases, and the junction held 11 bases outside the gene matches.

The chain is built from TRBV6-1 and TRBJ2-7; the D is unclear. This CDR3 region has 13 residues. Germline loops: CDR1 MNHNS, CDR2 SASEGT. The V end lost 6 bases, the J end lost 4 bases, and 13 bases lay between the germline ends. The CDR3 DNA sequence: TGTGCCAGCAGAGAGGCCCTAGTTTACGAGCAGTACGTC. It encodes CASREALVYEQYV.

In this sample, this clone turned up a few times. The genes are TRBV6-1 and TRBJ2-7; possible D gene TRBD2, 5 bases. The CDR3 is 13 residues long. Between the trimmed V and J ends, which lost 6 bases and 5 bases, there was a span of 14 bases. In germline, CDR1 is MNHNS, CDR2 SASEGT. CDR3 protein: CASSPGYGNEQYV. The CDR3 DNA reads TGTGCCAGCAGCCCGGGGTATGGAAACGAGCAGTACGTC.

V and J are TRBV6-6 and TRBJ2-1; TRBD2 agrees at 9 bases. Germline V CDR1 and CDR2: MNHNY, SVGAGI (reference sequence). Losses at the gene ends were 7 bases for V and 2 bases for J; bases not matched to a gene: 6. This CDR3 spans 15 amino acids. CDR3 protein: CASTRGGDPYNEQFF. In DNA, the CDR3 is TGTGCCAGCACCCGCGGGGGGGACCCCTACAATGAGCAGTTCTTC.

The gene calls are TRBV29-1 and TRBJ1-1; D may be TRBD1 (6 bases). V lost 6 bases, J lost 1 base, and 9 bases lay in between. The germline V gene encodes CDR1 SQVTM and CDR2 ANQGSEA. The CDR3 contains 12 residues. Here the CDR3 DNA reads TGCAGCGTCCGGACAGAGAACACTGAAGCTTTCTTT. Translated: CSVRTENTEAFF. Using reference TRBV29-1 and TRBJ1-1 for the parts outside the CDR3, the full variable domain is SAVISQKPSRDICQRGTSLTIQCQVDSQVTMMFWYRQQPGQSLTLIATANQGSEATYESGFVIDKFPISRPNLTFSTLTVSNMSPEDSSIYLCSVRTENTEAFFGQGTRLTVV.

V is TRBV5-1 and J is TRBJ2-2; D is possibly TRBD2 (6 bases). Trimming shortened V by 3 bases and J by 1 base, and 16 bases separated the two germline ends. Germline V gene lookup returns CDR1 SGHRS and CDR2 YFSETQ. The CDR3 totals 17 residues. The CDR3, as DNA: TGCGCCAGCAGCTCTGCCCCTTTGGGAGGGAACACCGGGGAGCTGTTTTTT. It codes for CASSSAPLGGNTGELFF. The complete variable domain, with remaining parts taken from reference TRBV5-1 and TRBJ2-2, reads KAGVTQTPRYLIKTRGQQVTLSCSPISGHRSVSWYQQTPGQGLQFLFEYFSETQRNKGNFPGRFSGRQFSNSRSEMNVSTLELGDSALYLCASSSAPLGGNTGELFFGEGSRLTVL.

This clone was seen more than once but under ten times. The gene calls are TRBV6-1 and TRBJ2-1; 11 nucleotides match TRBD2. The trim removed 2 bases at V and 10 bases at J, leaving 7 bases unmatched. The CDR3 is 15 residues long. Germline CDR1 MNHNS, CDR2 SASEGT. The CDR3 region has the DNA TGTGCCAGCAGTGAATTTGGGACTAGCGGTGGAGAGCAGTTCTTC. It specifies CASSEFGTSGGEQFF.

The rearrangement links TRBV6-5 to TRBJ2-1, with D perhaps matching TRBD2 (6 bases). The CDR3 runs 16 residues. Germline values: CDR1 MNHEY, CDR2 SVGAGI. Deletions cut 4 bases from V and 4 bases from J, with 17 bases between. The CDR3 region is CASSFPGGAGYNEQFF. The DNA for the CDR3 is TGTGCCAGCAGTTTCCCGGGCGGGGCGGGGTACAATGAGCAGTTCTTC.

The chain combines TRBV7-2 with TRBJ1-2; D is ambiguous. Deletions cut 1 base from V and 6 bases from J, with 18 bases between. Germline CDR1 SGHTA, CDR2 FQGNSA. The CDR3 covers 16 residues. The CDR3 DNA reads TGTGCCAGCAGCTTAGACGGGCCCGCGGGGAAAAATGGCTACACCTTC. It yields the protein CASSLDGPAGKNGYTF. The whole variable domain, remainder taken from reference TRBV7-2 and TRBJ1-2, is GAGVSQSPSNKVTEKGKDVELRCDPISGHTALYWYRQSLGQGLEFLIYFQGNSAPDKSGLPSDRFSAERTGGSVSTLTIQRTQQEDSAVYLCASSLDGPAGKNGYTFGSGTRLTVV.

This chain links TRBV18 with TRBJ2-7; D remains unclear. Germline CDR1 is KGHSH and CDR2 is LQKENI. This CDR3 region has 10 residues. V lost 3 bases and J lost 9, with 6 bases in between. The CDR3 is CASSPGAQYV. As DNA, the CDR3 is TGTGCCAGCTCACCTGGAGCGCAGTACGTC.

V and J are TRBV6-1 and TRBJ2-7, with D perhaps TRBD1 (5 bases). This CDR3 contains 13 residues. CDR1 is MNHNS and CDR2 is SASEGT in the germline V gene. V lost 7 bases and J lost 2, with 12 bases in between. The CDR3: CASIADTTYEQYF. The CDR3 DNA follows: TGTGCCAGCATCGCGGACACGACCTACGAGCAGTACTTC.

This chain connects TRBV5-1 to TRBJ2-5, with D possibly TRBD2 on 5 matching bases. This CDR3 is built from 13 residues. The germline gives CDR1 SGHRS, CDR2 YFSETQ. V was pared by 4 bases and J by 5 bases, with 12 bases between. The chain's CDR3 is CASSPDFQETQYF. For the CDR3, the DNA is TGCGCCAGCAGCCCGGACTTCCAGGAGACCCAGTACTTC. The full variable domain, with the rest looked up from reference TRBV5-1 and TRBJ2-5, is KAGVTQTPRYLIKTRGQQVTLSCSPISGHRSVSWYQQTPGQGLQFLFEYFSETQRNKGNFPGRFSGRQFSNSRSEMNVSTLELGDSALYLCASSPDFQETQYFGPGTRLLVL.

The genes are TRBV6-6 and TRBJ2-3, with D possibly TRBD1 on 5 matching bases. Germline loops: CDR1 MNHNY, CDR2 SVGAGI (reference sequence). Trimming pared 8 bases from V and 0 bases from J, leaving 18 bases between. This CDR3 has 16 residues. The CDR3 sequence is CASYPQRTTSTDTQYF. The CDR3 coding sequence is TGTGCCAGCTACCCCCAGAGGACAACTAGCACAGATACGCAGTATTTT.

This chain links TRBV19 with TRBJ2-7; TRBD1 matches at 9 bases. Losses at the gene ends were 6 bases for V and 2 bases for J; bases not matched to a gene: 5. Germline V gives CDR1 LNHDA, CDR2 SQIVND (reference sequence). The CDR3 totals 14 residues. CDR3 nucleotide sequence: TGTGCCAGTAGGGCGGGACAGGGTCCCTACGAGCAGTACTTC. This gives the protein CASRAGQGPYEQYF.

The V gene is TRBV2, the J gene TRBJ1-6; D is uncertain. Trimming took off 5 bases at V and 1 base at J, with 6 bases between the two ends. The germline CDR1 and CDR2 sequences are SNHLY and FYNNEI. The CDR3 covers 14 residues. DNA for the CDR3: TGTGCCAGCAGTCCGGGATCCTATAATTCACCCCTCCACTTT. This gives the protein CASSPGSYNSPLHF.

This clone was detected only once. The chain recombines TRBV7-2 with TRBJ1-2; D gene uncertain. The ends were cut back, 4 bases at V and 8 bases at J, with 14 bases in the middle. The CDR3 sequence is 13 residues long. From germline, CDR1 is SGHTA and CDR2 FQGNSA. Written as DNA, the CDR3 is TGTGCCAGCAGCTCGTACCTGAATCAGGGCTACACCTTC. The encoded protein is CASSSYLNQGYTF.

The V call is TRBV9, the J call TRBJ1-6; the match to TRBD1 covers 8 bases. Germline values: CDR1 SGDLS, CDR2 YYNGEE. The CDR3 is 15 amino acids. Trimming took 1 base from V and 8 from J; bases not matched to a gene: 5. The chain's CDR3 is CASSVRGQEDSPLHF. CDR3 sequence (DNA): TGTGCCAGCAGCGTACGGGGACAGGAAGATTCACCCCTCCACTTT.